This T cell receptor beta chain was recorded in a study of CD8 T cells in ankylosing spondylitis. Findings and limits, study-wide: There was a TCR beta motif, made of eight highly homologous variants, that appeared characteristic of ankylosing spondylitis blood. Before this, some motif variants had been reported in reactive arthritis synovial fluid and blood. It was reported that disease-linked clones were significantly enriched in matched ankylosing spondylitis synovial fluid.

Libraries for TCR beta were made by quantitative 5'-RACE with molecular barcodes. TCRdb redid the calling of the 5' RACE reads with MiXCR, one entry per CDR3 protein. Here the sample spans 200,000 to 300,000 distinct CDR3 sequences, over 30% being singletons. J gave up 3 bases and V 3 bases, and 10 bases lay outside the gene matches. This CDR3 comprises 15 residues. CDR1 and CDR2 (germline): DFQATT, SNEGSKA (reference sequence). A remark on this clonotype: The antigen is undetermined.

The sequenced material came from blood, either unsorted or a sorted T cell fraction (not recorded which). This TCR derives from a male donor with ankylosing spondylitis or in good health (not recorded which). The chain is built from TRBV20-1 and TRBJ1-2; the match to TRBD1 covers 7 bases. The CDR3 sequence is CSARTWDSGDYGYTF. CDR3 in DNA: TGCAGTGCTAGGACTTGGGACAGCGGAGACTATGGCTACACCTTC.